This T cell receptor beta chain appears in the sequencing data of a study of control samples from healthy donors and cancer patients. In germline, CDR1 is SGHDT, CDR2 YYEEEE. J gave up 3 bases and V 5 bases, and 4 bases lay outside the gene matches. The CDR3 has 15 residues. Clones were read by immunoSEQ multiplex PCR, and TCRdb kept only the in-frame ones, dropping some. The sample carries more than 65,000 clones, 75% to 85% recorded once. The clonotype originates from a man in his sixties in good health. This chain joins TRBV5-6 and TRBJ2-1; TRBD2 aligns across 11 bases. The sample taken for sequencing was blood. The CDR3 DNA reads TGTGCCAGCAGTTCCGGGACTAGCGGCTACAATGAGCAGTTCTTC. It is translated as CASSSGTSGYNEQFF. The full variable domain, rest sourced from reference TRBV5-6 and TRBJ2-1, is DAGVTQSPTHLIKTRGQQVTLRCSPKSGHDTVSWYQQALGQGPQFIFQYYEEEERQRGNFPDRFSGHQFPNYSSELNVNALLLGDSALYLCASSSGTSGYNEQFFGPGTRLTVL.